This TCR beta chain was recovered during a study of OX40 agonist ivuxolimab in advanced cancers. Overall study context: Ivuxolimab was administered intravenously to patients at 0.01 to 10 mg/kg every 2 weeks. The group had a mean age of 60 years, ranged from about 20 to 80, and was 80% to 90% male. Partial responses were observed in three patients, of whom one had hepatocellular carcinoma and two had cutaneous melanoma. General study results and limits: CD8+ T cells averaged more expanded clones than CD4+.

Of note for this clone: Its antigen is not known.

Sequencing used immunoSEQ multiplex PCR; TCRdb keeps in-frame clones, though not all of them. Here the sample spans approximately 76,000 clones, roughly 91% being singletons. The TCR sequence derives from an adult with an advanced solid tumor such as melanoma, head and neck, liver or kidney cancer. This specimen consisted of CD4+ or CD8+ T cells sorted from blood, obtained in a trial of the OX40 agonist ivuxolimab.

The CDR3 DNA sequence: TGTGCCAGCACCTCGGCTAGCGTATCCTACAATGAGCAGTTCTTC. Translation: CASTSASVSYNEQFF. The chain joins TRBV6-5 to TRBJ2-1, with a tentative D call TRBD2 (6 bases). CDR3 length: 15 residues. Deletions cut 7 bases from V and 1 base from J, with 14 bases between. The germline CDR1 and CDR2 sequences are MNHEY and SVGAGI.